This TCR beta chain originates from a study of shared clonotypes between healthy human individuals. Findings and limits, study-wide: The study found roughly 5.3% of naive CD4 clonotypes shared across four donors. In having few donors, the study represented limited genetic and exposure-history diversity. Unshared clonotypes carried lower generation probabilities than those common to all four donors.

The CDR3 has 14 amino acids. Germline assignment: CDR1 MGHRA and CDR2 YSYEKL. The V gene lost 0 bases and the J gene lost 0 bases, with 6 bases spanning the gap. It was CD45RO-negative cells, positively selected for CCR7, that made up naive CD8 cells, with terminally differentiated effector memory CD45RA+ cells excluded. The table came from immunoSEQ multiplex PCR; TCRdb's copy has only in-frame clones and leaves some out. The sample includes roughly 1,800,000 clones, roughly 94% of them seen just once. Concerning this clone itself: The antigen is unknown.

The TCR sequence derives from a man aged 18 to 35 in good health. What was sequenced was naive CD8+ T cells sorted from blood. The V gene is TRBV4-1, the J gene TRBJ2-7; D is uncertain. The CDR3 sequence is CASSQELGSYEQYF. The CDR3 nucleotides are TGCGCCAGCAGCCAAGAACTCGGCTCCTACGAGCAGTACTTC.